This T cell receptor (beta chain) was captured by sequencing in a study of OX40 agonist ivuxolimab in advanced cancers. The method was immunoSEQ multiplex PCR; TCRdb's version includes in-frame clones alone and lacks a portion of them. This table holds 55,000 to 70,000 clones, 92% found once. The sample was CD4+ or CD8+ T cells sorted from blood, taken in a trial of the OX40 agonist ivuxolimab. This TCR came from an adult with an advanced solid tumor such as melanoma, head and neck, liver or kidney cancer.

Here the CDR3 DNA reads TGTGCCATCAGTGATCCACAGGGCGAGGAGACCCAGTACTTC. It encodes CAISDPQGEETQYF. The V gene is TRBV10-3, the J gene TRBJ2-5; D possibly corresponds to TRBD1 (6 bases). This CDR3 is 14 amino acids long. Germline V gene data show CDR1 as ENHRY and CDR2 as SYGVKD. V lost 3 bases to trimming and J lost 5 bases, with 13 bases between them.